One and the same sample provided the 30 T cell receptor beta chains below, sequenced in a study of shared clonotypes between healthy human individuals. Measured with immunoSEQ multiplex PCR; TCRdb has only the in-frame clones, and not every one. The table has some 2,400,000 clones, about 94% seen once. Sequenced input: naive CD4+ T cells sorted from blood. This sample's subset: CD45RA+ positively selected. These receptors all come from a man aged 18 to 29 in good health.

The table lists this clone with a count of one. CDR3 DNA: TGTGCCAGCTCAAGCGGAGCGGGCTTGGTGACCCAGTACTTC. Residues: CASSSGAGLVTQYF. This rearrangement joins TRBV18 to TRBJ2-5, with a tentative D call TRBD2 (6 bases). Germline CDR1 and CDR2: KGHSH and LQKENI. Trimming cost V 5 bases and J 7 bases, with 17 bases left between them. The CDR3 sequence is 14 residues long.

This sequence joins TRBV6-5 and TRBJ2-2; 8 positions agree with TRBD2. The V gene's germline CDR1 is MNHEY and CDR2 SVGAGI. V was clipped by 6 bases and J by 4 bases; unmatched bases: 4. This CDR3 contains 14 residues. The CDR3 region has the DNA TGTGCCAGCAGACACGGGGGGGTCACCGGGGAGCTGTTTTTT. It specifies CASRHGGVTGELFF.

A note on this clone: Other DNA sequences of this sample code for an identical CDR3. This chain joins TRBV28 and TRBJ1-1, with 8 bases identical to TRBD1. The germline gives CDR1 MDHEN, CDR2 SYDVKM. V lost 5 bases to trimming and J lost 1 base; unmatched junction nucleotides: 6. The CDR3 has 15 amino acids. The CDR3 spells CASSPTGTGNTEAFF. CDR3 in DNA: TGTGCCAGCAGTCCTACTGGGACAGGGAACACTGAAGCTTTCTTT.

This clone occurred once. The rearrangement joins TRBV6-5 to TRBJ2-6; no reliable D call. The CDR3 length is 16 residues. V lost 0 bases, J lost 2 bases, and 8 bases lay in between. Per the germline V gene, CDR1 is MNHEY and CDR2 is SVGAGI. The CDR3 DNA follows: TGTGCCAGCAGTTACTCTCGGGCCACTGGGGCCAACGTCCTGACTTTC. Its protein is CASSYSRATGANVLTF.

This clone was observed once. The chain is built from TRBV6-5 and TRBJ2-5; TRBD2 matches 10 bases. V shed 2 bases, J shed 9 bases, and the junction held 12 bases outside the gene matches. Per germline, CDR1 MNHEY and CDR2 SVGAGI. The CDR3 spans 16 residues. The CDR3 DNA reads as TGTGCCAGCAGTTACGGAATAGCGGGGGGCCCCTCTCCCCAGTACTTC. Amino acids: CASSYGIAGGPSPQYF.

The J gene is TRBJ1-6, the V gene TRBV9, with 7 bases that match TRBD1. The CDR3 is 15 amino acids. Germline V gene sequence: CDR1 SGDLS, CDR2 YYNGEE. Trimming cost V 4 bases and J 6 bases; bases outside gene matches: 7. This CDR3 is CASSPGDSFNSPLHF. For the CDR3, the DNA is TGTGCCAGCAGCCCAGGGGACAGCTTTAATTCACCCCTCCACTTT.

The V gene is TRBV5-6, the J gene TRBJ1-2, with TRBD1 as a possible D gene (5 bases). The ends were cut back, 1 base at V and 3 bases at J, with 22 bases in the middle. Germline V gene data show CDR1 as SGHDT and CDR2 as YYEEEE. The CDR3 runs to 18 residues. CDR3 nucleotide sequence: TGTGCCAGCAGCTTGAAGAAGGGGTGGTTGGCCAGTTACTATGGCTACACCTTC. This codes for CASSLKKGWLASYYGYTF.

On this clone: This same CDR3 is encoded by further DNA sequences in the sample. The chain employs TRBV18 and TRBJ2-5, with TRBD1 identical over 8 bases. CDR3 size: 14 residues. Germline V CDR1 and CDR2: KGHSH, LQKENI. Losses at the gene ends were 3 bases for V and 2 bases for J; bases not matched to a gene: 2. DNA for the CDR3: TGTGCCAGCTCACCTCGACAGGGGCAAGAGACCCAGTACTTC. It specifies CASSPRQGQETQYF.

The chain carries TRBV7-2 and TRBJ2-1; unclear D gene. The CDR3 loop spans 12 amino acids. The V end lost 7 bases, the J end lost 9 bases, and 13 bases lay between the germline ends. Germline V gene lookup returns CDR1 SGHTA and CDR2 FQGNSA. The CDR3 protein is CASNLQGGEQFF. The CDR3 DNA sequence: TGTGCCAGCAACCTTCAAGGCGGTGAGCAGTTCTTC.

The rearrangement uses TRBV25-1 and TRBJ1-2, with D possibly being TRBD1 (6 bases). This CDR3 spans 12 amino acids. Germline V gene lookup returns CDR1 MGHDK and CDR2 SYGVNS. Trimming removed 6 bases from V and 8 bases from J, with 13 bases in between. CDR3 sequence (DNA): TGTGCCAGCAGGTGGAGGGGGGTGGGCTACACCTTC. This codes for CASRWRGVGYTF.

The rearrangement joins TRBV30 to TRBJ2-7; D call uncertain. This CDR3 spans 14 amino acids. CDR1 is GTSNPN and CDR2 is SVGIG in the germline V gene (reference sequence). V was pared by 5 bases and J by 3 bases, with 17 bases between. CDR3: CAWDGGAIVYEQYF. The DNA of the CDR3 is TGTGCCTGGGATGGCGGAGCAATCGTCTACGAGCAGTACTTC. The variable domain in full, with the rest retrieved from reference TRBV30 and TRBJ2-7, is SQTIHQWPATLVQPVGSPLSLECTVEGTSNPNLYWYRQAAGRGLQLLFYSVGIGQISSEVPQNLSASRPQDRQFILSSKKLLLSDSGFYLCAWDGGAIVYEQYFGPGTRLTVT.

Worth noting for this clone: A read error may account for a junction end that differs from germline. V usage is TRBV14 and J usage is TRBJ2-7, with D tentatively TRBD2 (6 bases). CDR3 size: 13 residues. CDR1 SGHDN and CDR2 FVKESK come from the germline V gene. CDR3 loop: CASSQDVWGVRHF. CDR3 bases: TGTGCCAGCAGCCAAGACGTTTGGGGGGTTCGGCACTTC.

This chain joins TRBV12-2 and TRBJ1-6. TRBV12-2 is a recognized pseudogene. This CDR3 is 15 amino acids long. The CDR3 spells CASRFNPGQDSPLHF. CDR3 DNA sequence: TGTGCAAGTCGCTTCAACCCCGGGCAAGATTCACCCCTCCACTTT.

The V and J genes are TRBV19 and TRBJ2-1; TRBD2 matches at 12 bases. Germline V gives CDR1 LNHDA, CDR2 SQIVND (reference sequence). V shed 4 bases, J shed 7 bases, and the junction held 8 bases outside the gene matches. The CDR3 runs 16 residues. In DNA, the CDR3 is TGTGCCAGTAGTACCTCAGGACTAGCGGGAAAGAATGAGCAGTTCTTC. Residues: CASSTSGLAGKNEQFF. Variable domain in full (rest from reference TRBV19 and TRBJ2-1): DGGITQSPKYLFRKEGQNVTLSCEQNLNHDAMYWYRQDPGQGLRLIYYSQIVNDFQKGDIAEGYSVSREKKESFPLTVTSAQKNPTAFYLCASSTSGLAGKNEQFFGPGTRLTVL.

Only a few counts were recorded for this clone. The chain is built from TRBV5-4 and TRBJ1-2; no definite D call. V was pared by 0 bases and J by 1 base, with 4 bases between. The germline gives CDR1 SGHNT, CDR2 YYREEE (reference sequence). The CDR3 consists of 13 residues. CDR3 sequence reads: CASSLANNYGYTF. DNA of the CDR3: TGTGCCAGCAGCTTGGCGAATAACTATGGCTACACCTTC.

The chain is built from TRBV7-2 and TRBJ1-5; TRBD1 matches 10 bases. Germline trimming cut 0 bases from V and 7 bases from J; bases unmatched to any gene: 12. CDR1 is SGHTA and CDR2 is FQGNSA in the germline V gene. The CDR3 covers 18 residues. The CDR3 nucleotides are TGTGCCAGCAGCTTAGCGGGGGGACAGGGGACGTGGAAGCAGCCCCAGCATTTT. It encodes CASSLAGGQGTWKQPQHF.

About this clone: Distinct nucleotide sequences in the sample also encode this CDR3. The chain has TRBV28 and TRBJ1-2; unclear D gene. CDR3 length equals 12 residues. The germline gives CDR1 MDHEN, CDR2 SYDVKM. The germline V and J ends were trimmed by 4 bases and 5 bases, with 8 bases remaining between them. The CDR3 reads CASSSGPYGYTF. The CDR3 coding sequence is TGTGCCAGCAGTTCCGGGCCATATGGCTACACCTTC.

The J gene is TRBJ2-5, the V gene TRBV4-3; 9 nucleotides align to TRBD2. The CDR3 runs 17 residues. From germline, CDR1 is LGHNA and CDR2 YSLEER. V was pared by 0 bases and J by 3 bases, with 8 bases of the junction left unmatched. This chain's CDR3 is CASSQDKGAGGEETQYF. DNA for the CDR3: TGCGCCAGCAGCCAAGATAAAGGGGCGGGAGGGGAAGAGACCCAGTACTTC.

The chain employs TRBV28 and TRBJ1-2, with 7 bases lining up with TRBD1. The CDR3 consists of 14 residues. The germline V gene has CDR1 MDHEN and CDR2 SYDVKM. The trim removed 5 bases at V and 4 bases at J, leaving 7 bases unmatched. The CDR3 sequence is CASSPGQKIYGYTF. The CDR3 DNA follows: TGTGCCAGCAGTCCGGGACAGAAGATCTATGGCTACACCTTC.

This chain joins TRBV6-5 and TRBJ2-5; TRBD1 might be the D (7 bases). The germline CDR1 and CDR2 sequences are MNHEY and SVGAGI. V was pared by 2 bases and J by 3 bases, with 16 bases between. This CDR3 is 16 amino acids long. The CDR3 nucleotides are TGTGCCAGCAGTTACGCCCTTCAGGGGGGAGAAGAGACCCAGTACTTC. Its translation: CASSYALQGGEETQYF.

This clone occurred a few times. The V call is TRBV12-5, the J call TRBJ1-1, with TRBD1 as a possible D gene (5 bases). The CDR3 covers 13 residues. Deletions cut 7 bases from V and 1 base from J, with 10 bases between. Germline lookup yields CDR1 LGHNT and CDR2 FRNRAP. The CDR3 coding sequence is TGTGCTAGTGCTATAGGACAGAACACTGAAGCTTTCTTT. This codes for CASAIGQNTEAFF.

The genes are TRBV9 and TRBJ2-7; 8 bases map to TRBD2. The CDR3 is 13 residues long. CDR1 SGDLS and CDR2 YYNGEE come from the germline V gene. Losses at the gene ends were 2 bases for V and 5 bases for J; bases not matched to a gene: 3. CDR3 nucleotides: TGTGCCAGCAGCGTGGGACTAGTTAACGAGCAGTACTTC. Translated, it gives CASSVGLVNEQYF.

Comment on this clone: Additional DNA sequences in this sample encode the identical CDR3. V usage is TRBV18 and J usage is TRBJ2-1; TRBD1 agrees at 10 bases. The CDR3 covers 14 residues. Germline V gene data show CDR1 as KGHSH and CDR2 as LQKENI. The V and J ends lost 3 bases and 7 bases, in that order; junction bases with no gene match: 3. CDR3 region: CASSPGQGRNEQFF. CDR3 coding DNA: TGTGCCAGCTCACCGGGACAGGGGCGGAATGAGCAGTTCTTC.

The chain couples TRBV11-2 to TRBJ1-6; D gene ambiguous. Germline loops: CDR1 SGHAT, CDR2 FQNNGV. Trimming left V 1 base short and J 9 bases short, with 7 bases between. This CDR3 is 13 amino acids long. CDR3 sequence: CASSLVRGSPLHF. In nucleotides, the CDR3 is TGTGCCAGCAGCTTAGTTCGGGGTTCACCCCTCCACTTT.

This sequence joins TRBV7-2 and TRBJ1-5; D is unresolved. The CDR3 consists of 15 residues. Trimming removed 1 base at V and 7 bases at J, with 14 bases between. Germline V gene data show CDR1 as SGHTA and CDR2 as FQGNSA. Here the CDR3 DNA reads TGTGCCAGCAGCTTAGATAGGTCCCTAGGGCAGCCCCAGCATTTT. Its protein product is CASSLDRSLGQPQHF.

The J gene is TRBJ2-7, the V gene TRBV30, with no clear D. Trimming removed 2 bases at V and 1 base at J, with 9 bases between. This CDR3 has 13 amino acids. The V gene's germline CDR1 is GTSNPN and CDR2 SVGIG (reference sequence). CDR3 amino acids: CAWSRLGSYEQYF. CDR3 sequence (DNA): TGTGCCTGGAGTAGGCTTGGGTCCTACGAGCAGTACTTC.

On this clone: The same CDR3 can be traced to other DNA sequences in this sample. The chain links TRBV5-4 to TRBJ1-2; TRBD1 agrees at 7 bases. Germline assignment: CDR1 SGHNT and CDR2 YYREEE (reference sequence). The CDR3 has 13 residues. With 4 bases clipped from V and 3 bases from J, the junction kept 3 bases outside the gene matches. CDR3 amino acids: CASSLGTDYGYTF. Written as DNA, the CDR3 is TGTGCCAGCAGCCTTGGGACAGACTATGGCTACACCTTC.

Concerning this clone: In the same sample, other DNA sequences code for this CDR3. The chain is built from TRBV18 and TRBJ2-7; 10 nucleotides agree with TRBD1. This CDR3 is 16 amino acids long. Germline assignment: CDR1 KGHSH and CDR2 LQKENI. With V trimmed by 0 bases and J by 2 bases, 4 bases remained unmatched. The CDR3 loop reads CASSPPGQGVTYEQYF. The CDR3 DNA follows: TGTGCCAGCTCACCACCTGGACAGGGGGTCACCTACGAGCAGTACTTC.

The chain carries TRBV11-2 and TRBJ1-6; D is unclear. CDR1 SGHAT and CDR2 FQNNGV come from the germline V gene. The CDR3 consists of 15 residues. Trimming stripped 2 bases from V and 5 bases from J, with 10 bases between. This CDR3 reads CASSLWGTNNSPLHF. The CDR3 DNA follows: TGTGCCAGCAGCTTATGGGGTACGAATAATTCACCCCTCCACTTT.

The chain uses TRBV10-3 and TRBJ2-7; D is tentatively TRBD1 or TRBD2 (5 bases each). CDR1 and CDR2 (germline): ENHRY, SYGVKD. CDR3 length: 15 amino acids. The germline V and J ends were trimmed by 3 bases and 4 bases, with 16 bases remaining between them. DNA for the CDR3: TGTGCCATCAGTGAAGGGACCGGTGGGGGTTACGAGCAGTACTTC. Translation gives CAISEGTGGGYEQYF.